One and the same sample provided the 7 T cell receptor beta chains below, sequenced in a study of blood T cell repertoires in COVID-19. Profiled with immunoSEQ multiplex PCR; TCRdb holds only in-frame clones, not every one. Among 150,000 to 200,000 clones listed, less than 90% were seen once. Sequenced input: peripheral blood. The receptors derive from a man in his 70s with active or convalescent COVID-19.

The gene calls are TRBV7-9 and TRBJ2-1; 9 bases agree with TRBD2. CDR3 length: 15 amino acids. Trimming removed 5 bases from V and 3 bases from J; junction bases left unmatched: 5. Germline values: CDR1 SEHNR, CDR2 FQNEAQ (reference sequence). The DNA of the CDR3 is TGTGCCAGCAGCCAATTAGCGGGAGTCTACAATGAGCAGTTCTTC. It translates to CASSQLAGVYNEQFF. The whole variable domain, filled in from reference TRBV7-9 and TRBJ2-1, reads DTGVSQNPRHKITKRGQNVTFRCDPISEHNRLYWYRQTLGQGPEFLTYFQNEAQLEKSRLLSDRFSAERPKGSFSTLEIQRTEQGDSAMYLCASSQLAGVYNEQFFGPGTRLTVL.

The chain employs TRBV6-5 and TRBJ2-5; D perhaps matches TRBD2 (5 bases). CDR1 is MNHEY and CDR2 is SVGAGI in the germline V gene. Trimming pared 6 bases from V and 2 bases from J, leaving 10 bases between. This CDR3 region has 13 residues. As DNA, the CDR3 is TGTGCCAGCAGCCCGGACTCACAAGAGACCCAGTACTTC. It is translated as CASSPDSQETQYF.

The chain uses TRBV21-1 and TRBJ1-1. TRBV21-1 is a documented pseudogene. This CDR3 is 15 amino acids long. The CDR3 DNA follows: TGTGCCAGCAGCTCTCCCCCGGGGAGAAACACTGAAGCTTTCTTT. Translated: CASSSPPGRNTEAFF.

The genes are TRBV7-9 and TRBJ1-2; no clear D gene. Germline CDR1 SEHNR, CDR2 FQNEAQ (reference sequence). The ends were cut back, 4 bases at V and 8 bases at J, with 17 bases in the middle. The CDR3 extends over 14 amino acids. The CDR3 sequence: CASSSQPLAEGYTF. CDR3 DNA sequence: TGTGCCAGCAGCTCCCAACCCCTCGCGGAAGGCTACACCTTC.

The chain links TRBV29-1 to TRBJ1-1; no clear D. V dropped 3 bases and J dropped 0 bases, with 8 bases sitting between them. The CDR3 extends over 13 amino acids. From germline, CDR1 is SQVTM and CDR2 ANQGSEA. The CDR3 DNA follows: TGCAGCGTTGAGGCGCGGGTGAACACTGAAGCTTTCTTT. Amino acids: CSVEARVNTEAFF.

A single count supports this clone. The genes are TRBV5-1 and TRBJ2-6, with TRBD1 identical over 8 bases. Germline assignment: CDR1 SGHRS and CDR2 YFSETQ. V trimming: 4 bases; J trimming: 2 bases; junction bases outside the gene matches: 5. The CDR3 consists of 16 residues. The DNA for the CDR3 is TGCGCCAGCAGCACTCAGACAGGGGCTGGGGCCAACGTCCTGACTTTC. It codes for CASSTQTGAGANVLTF.

The rearrangement uses TRBV11-2 and TRBJ1-6, with 8 bases lining up with TRBD1. The germline CDR1 and CDR2 sequences are SGHAT and FQNNGV. The CDR3 has 16 amino acids. The ends lost 2 bases at V and 6 bases at J; junction bases unmatched: 6. The CDR3 sequence is CASSLSRGQGNSPLHF. CDR3 in DNA: TGTGCCAGCAGCTTAAGTAGAGGACAGGGTAATTCACCCCTCCACTTT.